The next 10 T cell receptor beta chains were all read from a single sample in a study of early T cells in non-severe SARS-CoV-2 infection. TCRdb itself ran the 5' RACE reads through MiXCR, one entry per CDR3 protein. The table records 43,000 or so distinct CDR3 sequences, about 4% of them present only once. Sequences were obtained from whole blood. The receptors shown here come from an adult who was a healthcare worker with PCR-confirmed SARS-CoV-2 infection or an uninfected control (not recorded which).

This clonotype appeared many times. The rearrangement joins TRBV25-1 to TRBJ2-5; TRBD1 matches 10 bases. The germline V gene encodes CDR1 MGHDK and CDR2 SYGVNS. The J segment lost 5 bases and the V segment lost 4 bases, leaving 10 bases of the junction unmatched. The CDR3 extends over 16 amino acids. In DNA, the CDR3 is TGTGCCAGCAGTGCGCACCGACAGGGGGCTTGTGAGACCCAGTACTTC. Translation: CASSAHRQGACETQYF.

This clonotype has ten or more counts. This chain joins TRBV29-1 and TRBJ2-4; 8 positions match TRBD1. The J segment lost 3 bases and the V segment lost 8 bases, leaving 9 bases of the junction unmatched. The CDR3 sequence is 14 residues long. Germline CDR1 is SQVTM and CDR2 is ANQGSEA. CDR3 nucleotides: TGCAGCACGATAGCAGGGGGCCTCAAAAACATTCAGTACTTC. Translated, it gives CSTIAGGLKNIQYF.

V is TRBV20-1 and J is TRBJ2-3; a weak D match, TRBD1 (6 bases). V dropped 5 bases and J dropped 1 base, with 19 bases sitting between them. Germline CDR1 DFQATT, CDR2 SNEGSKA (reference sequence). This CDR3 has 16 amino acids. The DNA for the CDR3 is TGCAGTGCTCCCCACCCAACAGGGATTGGCACAGATACGCAGTATTTT. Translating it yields CSAPHPTGIGTDTQYF.

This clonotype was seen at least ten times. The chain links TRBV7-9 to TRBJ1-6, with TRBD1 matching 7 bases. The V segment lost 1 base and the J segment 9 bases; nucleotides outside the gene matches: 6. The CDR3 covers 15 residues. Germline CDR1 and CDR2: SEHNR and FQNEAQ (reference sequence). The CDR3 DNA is TGTGCCAGCAGCTTAGAGTTACAGGGGAGTTCACCCCTCCACTTT. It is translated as CASSLELQGSSPLHF. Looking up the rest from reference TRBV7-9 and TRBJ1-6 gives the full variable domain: DTGVSQNPRHKITKRGQNVTFRCDPISEHNRLYWYRQTLGQGPEFLTYFQNEAQLEKSRLLSDRFSAERPKGSFSTLEIQRTEQGDSAMYLCASSLELQGSSPLHFGNGTRLTVT.

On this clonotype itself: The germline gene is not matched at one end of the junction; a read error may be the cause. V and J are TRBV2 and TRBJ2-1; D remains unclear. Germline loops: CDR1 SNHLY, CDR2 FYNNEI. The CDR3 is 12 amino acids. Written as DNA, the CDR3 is TGTGCCAGCAGTTACCAGCCGGCTGAGCAGTTATTC. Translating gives CASSYQPAEQLF.

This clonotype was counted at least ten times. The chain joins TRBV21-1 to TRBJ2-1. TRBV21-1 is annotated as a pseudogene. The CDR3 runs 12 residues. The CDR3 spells CASMQLWGEQFF. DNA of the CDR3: TGTGCCAGCATGCAGTTGTGGGGTGAGCAGTTCTTC.

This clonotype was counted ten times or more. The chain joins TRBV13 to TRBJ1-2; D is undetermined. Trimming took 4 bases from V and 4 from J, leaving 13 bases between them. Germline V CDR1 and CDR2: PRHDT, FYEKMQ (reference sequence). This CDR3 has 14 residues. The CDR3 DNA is TGTGCCAGCAGCTCCATCGAAGGTTCCTATGGCTACACCTTC. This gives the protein CASSSIEGSYGYTF.

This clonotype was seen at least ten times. DNA of the CDR3: TGTGCCAGCAGTGAAGCTTCAGGGACAGGGTCCTACGAGCAGTACTTC. It specifies CASSEASGTGSYEQYF. The chain employs TRBV6-1 and TRBJ2-7; 9 bases line up with TRBD1. The CDR3 runs 16 residues. In germline, CDR1 is MNHNS, CDR2 SASEGT. V gave up 0 bases and J gave up 1 base; unmatched junction bases: 4.

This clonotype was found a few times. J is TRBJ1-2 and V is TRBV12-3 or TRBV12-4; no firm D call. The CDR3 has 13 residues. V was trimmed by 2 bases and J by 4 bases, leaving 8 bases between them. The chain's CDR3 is CASSLSRGYGYTF. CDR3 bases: TGTGCCAGCAGTTTATCCCGGGGCTATGGCTACACCTTC.

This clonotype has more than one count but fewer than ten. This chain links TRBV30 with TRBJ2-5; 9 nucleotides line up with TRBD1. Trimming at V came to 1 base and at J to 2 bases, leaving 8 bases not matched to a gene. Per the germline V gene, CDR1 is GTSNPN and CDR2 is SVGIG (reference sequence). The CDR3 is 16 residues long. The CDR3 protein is CAWSAYRGRLQETQYF. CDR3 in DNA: TGTGCCTGGAGTGCATACAGGGGGCGCCTTCAAGAGACCCAGTACTTC.